Below, 9 T cell receptor beta chains from the same sample are listed, as sequenced in a study of blood T cells in healthy people across ages. Sample-barcoded 5' priming and a J-beta primer mix drove a second PCR of roughly 7 to 11 cycles. TCRdb independently ran MiXCR on the 5' RACE reads; one entry per CDR3 protein. The sample has about 1,800,000 distinct CDR3 sequences, roughly 28% seen once. The sequenced sample consisted of blood. These receptors came from a woman under 40 in good health.

This rearrangement joins TRBV9 to TRBJ1-1, with TRBD1 identical over 9 bases. J was trimmed by 11 bases and V by 3 bases; bases with no gene match: 17. The germline V gene has CDR1 SGDLS and CDR2 YYNGEE. This CDR3 is 16 amino acids long. The CDR3, as DNA: TGTGCCAGCAGCGAACAACCGGGACAGGGCCAAGGGAAGGCTTTCTTT. The encoded protein is CASSEQPGQGQGKAFF.

This clonotype has ten or more counts. This sequence joins TRBV27 and TRBJ2-1; TRBD2 matches 9 bases. V gave up 5 bases and J gave up 3 bases; unmatched junction bases: 5. CDR1 MNHEY and CDR2 SMNVEV come from the germline V gene (reference sequence). CDR3 size: 15 residues. The CDR3 nucleotides are TGTGCCAGCAGTCCTTTAGCGGGAGTCTACAATGAGCAGTTCTTC. Translating gives CASSPLAGVYNEQFF.

This clonotype was seen only a few times. V is TRBV9 and J is TRBJ2-3; D may be TRBD2 (5 bases). CDR1 is SGDLS, CDR2 YYNGEE, per germline. V was trimmed by 4 bases and J by 1 base, leaving 13 bases between them. This CDR3 region has 15 residues. The CDR3 is CASSHGLERTDTQYF. For the CDR3, the DNA is TGTGCCAGCAGCCACGGACTTGAACGCACAGATACGCAGTATTTT.

This clonotype has at least ten counts. The CDR3 loop is CASSLGGGAQETQYF. CDR3 nucleotides: TGTGCCAGCAGCTTAGGGGGGGGAGCCCAAGAGACCCAGTACTTC. The rearrangement joins TRBV7-7 to TRBJ2-5; 7 nucleotides align to TRBD2. The CDR3 extends over 15 amino acids. J lost 1 base, V lost 1 base, and 3 bases had no gene match. Germline CDR1 reads SSHAT; CDR2 reads FNYEAQ (reference sequence). The full variable domain, completed using reference TRBV7-7 and TRBJ2-5, is GAGVSQSPRYKVTKRGQDVTLRCDPISSHATLYWYQQALGQGPEFLTYFNYEAQPDKSGLPSDRFSAERPEGSISTLTIQRTEQRDSAMYRCASSLGGGAQETQYFGPGTRLLVL.

The chain couples TRBV20-1 to TRBJ1-4; 8 nucleotides agree with TRBD1. The germline V gene has CDR1 DFQATT and CDR2 SNEGSKA (reference sequence). The CDR3 sequence is 15 residues long. V was clipped by 4 bases and J by 8 bases; unmatched bases: 12. The CDR3 here is CSAKRGQGAYEKLFF. The DNA of the CDR3 is TGCAGTGCTAAGAGGGGGCAGGGGGCTTACGAAAAACTGTTTTTT.

Here the CDR3 DNA reads TGTGCCAGCAGCTTCCCACAGACCTTAGCCAAAAACATTCAGTACTTC. It codes for CASSFPQTLAKNIQYF. The chain employs TRBV7-9 and TRBJ2-4; D remains unclear. The CDR3 is 16 amino acids. CDR1 SEHNR and CDR2 FQNEAQ come from the germline V gene (reference sequence). With 3 bases removed from V and 0 bases from J, the gap between germline ends came to 12 bases.

The sample holds many counts of this clonotype. The chain links TRBV20-1 to TRBJ2-1, with 7 bases fitting TRBD1. CDR1 and CDR2 (germline): DFQATT, SNEGSKA (reference sequence). There are 11 residues in the CDR3. V lost 4 bases to trimming and J lost 7 bases; unmatched junction nucleotides: 1. The CDR3 here is CSATGGNEQFF. The CDR3 DNA follows: TGCAGTGCTACAGGGGGTAATGAGCAGTTCTTC.

The J gene is TRBJ2-7, the V gene TRBV7-9; D call uncertain. Trimming pared 5 bases from V and 6 bases from J, leaving 11 bases between. The CDR3 contains 12 residues. Germline V gene data show CDR1 as SEHNR and CDR2 as FQNEAQ (reference sequence). The CDR3: CASSQYSLEQYF. DNA for the CDR3: TGTGCCAGCAGCCAGTATTCGCTCGAGCAGTACTTC.

This chain uses TRBV20-1 with TRBJ1-6; D may be TRBD1 (5 bases). CDR3 length: 14 residues. The germline V and J ends were trimmed by 6 bases and 0 bases, with 9 bases remaining between them. Germline CDR1 and CDR2: DFQATT and SNEGSKA (reference sequence). CDR3 amino acids: CSARGDSYNSPLHF. In nucleotides, the CDR3 is TGCAGTGCAAGGGGCGACTCCTATAATTCACCCCTCCACTTT.